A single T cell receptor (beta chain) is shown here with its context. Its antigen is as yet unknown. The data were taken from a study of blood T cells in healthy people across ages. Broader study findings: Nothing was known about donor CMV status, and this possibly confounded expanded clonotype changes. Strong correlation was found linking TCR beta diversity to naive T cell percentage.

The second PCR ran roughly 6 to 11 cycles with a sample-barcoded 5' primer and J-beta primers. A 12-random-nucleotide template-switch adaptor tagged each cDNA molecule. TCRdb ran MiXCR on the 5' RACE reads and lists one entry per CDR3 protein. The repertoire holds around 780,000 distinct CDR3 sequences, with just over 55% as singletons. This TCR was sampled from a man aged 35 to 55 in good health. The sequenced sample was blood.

The CDR3 DNA reads as TGTGCCAGCAGCGTTGGTCATCTTAACACCTACGAGCAGTACTTC. Translated, it gives CASSVGHLNTYEQYF. The chain joins TRBV9 to TRBJ2-7; D is undetermined. In germline, CDR1 is SGDLS, CDR2 YYNGEE. The CDR3 totals 15 residues. The V and J ends lost 2 bases and 2 bases respectively, with 14 bases between them.